This T cell receptor (beta chain) is from a study of blood T cell repertoires in COVID-19. Study background: Researchers got acute and convalescent COVID-19 samples from the United States, Italy and Spain. T cells, B-cell-depleted T cells, or PBMCs supplied cDNA or gDNA.

As processed by the authors: How many nucleated cells were present was estimated from reference gene primer amplification. Libraries were prepared by immunoSEQ multiplex PCR; TCRdb keeps only in-frame clonotypes and omits some of them. Clone size and V and J calls were adopted from that table, with D and trimming inferred from the DNA. There are 200,000 to 300,000 clones in the sample; around 87% occur only once, and approximately 2.3% lies in the top ten. With regard to this clone: The same CDR3 is also encoded by other DNA sequences in this sample.

The CDR3 has 11 amino acids. Looked up from germline, CDR1 is SQVTM and CDR2 is ANQGSEA. This receptor was taken from a woman in her forties or fifties with acute or convalescent COVID-19. V gene TRBV29-1 combines with J gene TRBJ1-4; tentatively, D is TRBD1 (6 bases). The sequenced sample was peripheral blood. The CDR3 DNA is TGCAGTGGGGGGGGCAACGAAAAACTGTTTTTT. Protein product: CSGGGNEKLFF.